The entry below gives a single T cell receptor beta chain sequence along with its context. Each individual donor underwent a draw of approximately 10 milliliters of peripheral blood. Primers used in a second PCR of about 7 to 12 cycles were a sample-barcoded 5' primer and a J-beta primer mix. TCRdb redid the calling of the 5' RACE reads with MiXCR, one entry per CDR3 protein. The table records roughly 560,000 distinct CDR3 sequences, approximately 25% of them present only once. The CDR3 covers 13 residues. Germline-derived CDR1 and CDR2 are PRHDT and FYEKMQ (reference sequence). V lost 0 bases and J lost 6, with 8 bases in between. The record originates from a study of blood T cells in healthy people across ages. About the study: About one barcoded beta molecule per two T cells came from capture by template switching.

These same data were also listed under a study on T cells of mothers and their children. That work contributes: The second PCR's M1S primer added sample barcodes and 2-4 random nucleotides.

The chain employs TRBV13 and TRBJ1-2; no firm D call. The source material was blood. This receptor was obtained from a boy between 10 and 17 years old in good health. CDR3 DNA sequence: TGTGCCAGCAGCTTAGGGGTGCAGGATGGCTACACCTTC. It codes for CASSLGVQDGYTF.